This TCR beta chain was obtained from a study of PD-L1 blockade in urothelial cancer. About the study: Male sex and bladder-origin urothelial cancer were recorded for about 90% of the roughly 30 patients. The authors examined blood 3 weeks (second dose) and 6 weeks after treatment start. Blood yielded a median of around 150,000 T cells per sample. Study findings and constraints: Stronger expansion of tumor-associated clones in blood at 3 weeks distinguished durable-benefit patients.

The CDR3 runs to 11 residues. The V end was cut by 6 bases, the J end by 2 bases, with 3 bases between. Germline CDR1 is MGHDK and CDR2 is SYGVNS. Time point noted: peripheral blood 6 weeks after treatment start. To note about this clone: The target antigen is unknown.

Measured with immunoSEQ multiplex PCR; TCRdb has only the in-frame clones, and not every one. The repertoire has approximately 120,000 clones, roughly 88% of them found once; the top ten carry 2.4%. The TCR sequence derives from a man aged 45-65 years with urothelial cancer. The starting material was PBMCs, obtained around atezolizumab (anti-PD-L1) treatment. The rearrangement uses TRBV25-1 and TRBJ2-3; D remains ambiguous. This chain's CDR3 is CASSFTDTQYF. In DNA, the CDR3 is TGTGCCAGCAGCTTCACAGATACGCAGTATTTT.